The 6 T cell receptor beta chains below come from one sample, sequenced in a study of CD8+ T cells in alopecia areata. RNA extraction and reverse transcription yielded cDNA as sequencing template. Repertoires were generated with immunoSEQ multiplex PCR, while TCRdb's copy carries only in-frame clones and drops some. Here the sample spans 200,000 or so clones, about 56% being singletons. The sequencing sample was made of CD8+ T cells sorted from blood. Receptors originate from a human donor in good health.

The CDR3 coding sequence is TGCGCCAGCAGCTTGACAGGGTCGTATCTATGGGGCTACACCTTC. Translating gives CASSLTGSYLWGYTF. The V gene is TRBV5-1, the J gene TRBJ1-2; TRBD1 is a possible D gene (6 bases). Deletions cut 1 base from V and 8 bases from J, with 18 bases between. Germline V gives CDR1 SGHRS, CDR2 YFSETQ. The CDR3 totals 15 residues.

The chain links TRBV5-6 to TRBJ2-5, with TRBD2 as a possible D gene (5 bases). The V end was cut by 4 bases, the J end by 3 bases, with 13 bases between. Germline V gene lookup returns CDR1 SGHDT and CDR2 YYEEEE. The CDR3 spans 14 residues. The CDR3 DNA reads TGTGCCAGCAGCCCGACTACACATAAAGAGACCCAGTACTTC. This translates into CASSPTTHKETQYF.

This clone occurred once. The CDR3 region is CASSPPEGTQSYEQYF. CDR3 DNA sequence: TGTGCCAGCAGCCCTCCCGAGGGGACTCAATCCTACGAGCAGTACTTC. The gene calls are TRBV13 and TRBJ2-7; D may be TRBD2 (6 bases). Trimming shortened V by 5 bases and J by 1 base, and 18 bases separated the two germline ends. CDR1 and CDR2 from the germline V gene are PRHDT and FYEKMQ (reference sequence). The length of the CDR3 is 16 residues.

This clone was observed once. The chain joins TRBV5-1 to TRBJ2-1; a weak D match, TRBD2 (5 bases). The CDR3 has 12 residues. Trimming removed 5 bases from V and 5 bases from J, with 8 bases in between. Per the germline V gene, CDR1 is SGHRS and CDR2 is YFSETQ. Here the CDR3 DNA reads TGCGCCAGCAGTCTAGCCCACAATGAGCAGTTCTTC. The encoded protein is CASSLAHNEQFF.

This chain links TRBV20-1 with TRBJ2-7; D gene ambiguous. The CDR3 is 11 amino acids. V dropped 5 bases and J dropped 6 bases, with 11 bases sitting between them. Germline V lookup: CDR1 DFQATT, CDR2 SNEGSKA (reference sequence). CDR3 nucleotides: TGCAGTGCTTTTCCCCCCCGCGAGCAGTACTTC. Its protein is CSAFPPREQYF.

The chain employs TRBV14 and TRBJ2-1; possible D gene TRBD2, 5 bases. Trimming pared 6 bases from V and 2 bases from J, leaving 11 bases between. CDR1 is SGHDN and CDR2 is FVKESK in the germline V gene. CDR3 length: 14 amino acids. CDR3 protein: CASSHGDTYNEQFF. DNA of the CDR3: TGTGCCAGCAGTCACGGGGATACCTACAATGAGCAGTTCTTC.